This TCR beta chain was sequenced during a study of blood T cells in healthy people across ages. Primers used in a second PCR of about 6 to 11 cycles were a sample-barcoded 5' primer and a J-beta primer mix. TCRdb recomputed calls from the 5' RACE reads with MiXCR, one row per CDR3 protein. The data show about 900,000 distinct CDR3 sequences, 40% to 60% seen once. Sequencing was done on a sample of blood. This receptor was obtained from a man aged 30-40 years in good health.

The CDR3 sequence is CASMSTGSYEQYF. CDR3 DNA sequence: TGTGCCAGCATGTCGACAGGATCCTACGAGCAGTACTTC. This sequence joins TRBV3-1 and TRBJ2-7; D possibly corresponds to TRBD1 (6 bases). The germline V and J ends were trimmed by 7 bases and 1 base, with 11 bases remaining between them. This CDR3 is built from 13 residues. Germline V CDR1 and CDR2: LGHDT, YNNKEL (reference sequence).